This is a list of T cell receptor beta chains from one sample in a study of T cell responses to AZD1222 COVID-19 vaccine. Using immunoSEQ multiplex PCR, the repertoire was profiled, and TCRdb retains in-frame clones only, with some absent. The table records 150,000 to 170,000 clones, 88% of them present only once. The specimen was peripheral blood, collected on day 0 of AZD1222 vaccination. These receptors all stem from an adult in good health. Both conserved end residues are part of each CDR3. A D gene is named only where the DNA matches it firmly. Rows may omit the clone size; those that give it use once, few, many or a size class.

clone_size | d_call | j_call | v_call | cdr3_nt | cdr3_aa
. | . | TRBJ1-2 | TRBV18 | TGTGCCAGCTCACCTAGCCCCATGGGGGACCCTAACTATGGCTACACCTTC | CASSPSPMGDPNYGYTF
. | . | TRBJ2-1 | TRBV2 | TGTGCCAGTACGGGACTCCAGGACAATGAGCAGTTCTTC | CASTGLQDNEQFF
. | TRBD2 | TRBJ2-7 | TRBV6-2/TRBV6-3 | TGTGCCAGCAGTTCCACTAGCGGGGTCTCCTACGAGCAGTACTTC | CASSSTSGVSYEQYF
. | . | TRBJ2-4 | TRBV27 | TGTGCCAGCTGTTTAGACGGCAGGGGGGACATTCAGTACTTC | CASCLDGRGDIQYF
. | . | TRBJ1-2 | TRBV10-3 | TGTGCCATCAGCCTGGACAAAGACTATGGCTACACCTTC | CAISLDKDYGYTF
. | TRBD1 | TRBJ1-5 | TRBV15 | TGTGCCACCAGCTCCAGGGGGGGGCTAAGCAATCAGCCCCAGCATTTT | CATSSRGGLSNQPQHF
. | . | TRBJ2-5 | TRBV7-2 | TGTGCCAGCAGCTTAGACTTTGGGACCCAGTACTTC | CASSLDFGTQYF
. | . | TRBJ1-2 | TRBV10-3 | TGTGCCATCAGTGAGTCTTCCCTCTACACCTTC | CAISESSLYTF
. | . | TRBJ1-1 | TRBV5-1 | TGCGCCAGCAGCTTTTCCAACACTGAAGCTTTCTTT | CASSFSNTEAFF
. | TRBD1 | TRBJ2-6 | TRBV9 | TGTGCCAGCAGCGGGCGACAGGGGGCTTACTCAGGGGCCAACGTCCTGACTTTC | CASSGRQGAYSGANVLTF
. | TRBD1 | TRBJ1-4 | TRBV6-2/TRBV6-3 | TGTGCCAGCAGTCTTGGACAGGGATTCGGAAAACTGTTTTTT | CASSLGQGFGKLFF
few | TRBD2 | TRBJ2-3 | TRBV18 | TGTGCCAGCTCACCGGGTCTAGCGGGGGGGCCATCAGATACGCAGTATTTT | CASSPGLAGGPSDTQYF
. | . | TRBJ1-1 | TRBV6-6 | TGTGCCAGCAGTTACCTCGGTGGGCTTGAAGCTTTCTTT | CASSYLGGLEAFF
few | . | TRBJ1-5 | TRBV12-3/TRBV12-4 | TGTGCCAGCAGTCGTGGGGGGAATCAGCCCCAGCATTTT | CASSRGGNQPQHF
. | . | TRBJ1-1 | TRBV27 | TGTGCCAGCAGCCGAGGGGGGACGGTGAACACTGAAGCTTTCTTT | CASSRGGTVNTEAFF
once | . | TRBJ2-3 | TRBV7-2 | TGTGCCAGCACCGATAGATGGGATACGCAGTATTTT | CASTDRWDTQYF
. | . | TRBJ1-2 | TRBV28 | TGTGCCAGCACCGGGGGGCAGCAGATTTCTAACTATGGCTACACCTTC | CASTGGQQISNYGYTF
. | . | TRBJ1-5 | TRBV4-1 | TGCGCCAGCAGCCAAGAAAGACAGTCCAGAAGGGAGTATCAGCCCCAGCATTTT | CASSQERQSRREYQPQHF
. | TRBD2 | TRBJ2-1 | TRBV3-1/TRBV3-2 | TGTGCCAGCAGCCAACGGACTAGCGGGGGGGCCCAGGAGCAGTTCTTC | CASSQRTSGGAQEQFF
. | . | TRBJ2-6 | TRBV2 | TGTGCCAGCGCAGAGGGGTCGCCCCCTGGGGCCAACGTCCTGACTTTC | CASAEGSPPGANVLTF
. | . | TRBJ1-2 | TRBV28 | TGTGCCAGCAGTTTTAGGGGGAGAAGCTACACCTTC | CASSFRGRSYTF
few | . | TRBJ1-5 | TRBV6-1 | TGTGCCAGCAGTGAAGGACAGATCCCTGATCAGCCCCAGCATTTT | CASSEGQIPDQPQHF
. | TRBD2 | TRBJ2-1 | TRBV3-1/TRBV3-2 | TGTGCCAGCAGCCGTAGCGGGTCACCCAATGAGCAGTTCTTC | CASSRSGSPNEQFF
few | TRBD2 | TRBJ2-3 | TRBV6-5 | TGTGCCAGCAGTTACAGACTAGCGGGGGCAGATACGCAGTATTTT | CASSYRLAGADTQYF
. | . | TRBJ1-5 | TRBV28 | TGTGCCAGCAGACGAGGGACCCTCGAGCCCCAGCATTTT | CASRRGTLEPQHF
. | . | TRBJ2-7 | TRBV5-4 | TGTGCCAGCAGCCCATCCCCCGGGACCACGAAGGGGGAGCAGTACTTC | CASSPSPGTTKGEQYF
once | TRBD2 | TRBJ2-1 | TRBV9 | TGTGCCAGCAGCGTAGATGGCGGGGGGGCCTTTGAGCAGTTCTTC | CASSVDGGGAFEQFF
. | . | TRBJ1-3 | TRBV4-3 | TGCGCCAGCAGCGACCAGGGGGGAAACACCATATATTTT | CASSDQGGNTIYF
few | TRBD2 | TRBJ2-7 | TRBV6-2/TRBV6-3 | TGTGCCAGCAGCTCCCGATCCCGGGAGGGGGGGATACCCTCCTACGAGCAGTACTTC | CASSSRSREGGIPSYEQYF
. | TRBD2 | TRBJ2-7 | TRBV7-2 | TGTGCCAGCAGCTTAGGACTAGCGGGGGGGATCCACGAGCAGTACTTC | CASSLGLAGGIHEQYF
. | . | TRBJ2-7 | TRBV5-1 | TGCGCCAGCAGCTTGGCCTTCACAGGGAACGCCTACGAGCAGTACTTC | CASSLAFTGNAYEQYF
. | . | TRBJ1-6 | TRBV6-5 | TGTGCCAGCAGTTACCGAAGCTCCTATAATTCACCCCTCCACTTT | CASSYRSSYNSPLHF
. | TRBD2 | TRBJ2-1 | TRBV3-1/TRBV3-2 | TGTGCCAGCAAGGGTGGCGGGGGGGCCTACAATGAGCAGTTCTTC | CASKGGGGAYNEQFF
. | . | TRBJ1-1 | TRBV4-3 | TGCGCCAGCAGCCAGGCTCTCGGGGGGGGGCCCACTGAAGCTTTCTTT | CASSQALGGGPTEAFF
. | . | TRBJ2-7 | TRBV5-1 | TGCGCCAGCAGCTTGGAGGCAGGGGTGTCCTACGAGCAGTACTTC | CASSLEAGVSYEQYF
few | . | TRBJ2-7 | TRBV15 | TGTGCCACCAGCAGAGACTATGGGACCGAGCAGTACTTC | CATSRDYGTEQYF
. | . | TRBJ1-5 | TRBV19 | TGTGCCAGTACCGACAGCGGTCAGCCCCAGCATTTT | CASTDSGQPQHF
. | TRBD1 | TRBJ1-1 | TRBV3-1/TRBV3-2 | TGTGCCAGCAGCCCCGCCAGGGGGCAGGGCACTGAAGCTTTCTTT | CASSPARGQGTEAFF
. | . | TRBJ1-5 | TRBV5-1 | TGCGCCAGCAGCTTGGCCTTGAGGGACTCGGGGCAGCCCCAGCATTTT | CASSLALRDSGQPQHF
. | . | TRBJ1-3 | TRBV19 | TGTGCCAGCACCCGGGGCTCTGGAAACACCATATATTTT | CASTRGSGNTIYF
. | TRBD1 | TRBJ2-7 | TRBV6-5 | TGTGCCAGCAGGACCGGGACAGGGGGCGGCGAGCAGTACTTC | CASRTGTGGGEQYF
. | . | TRBJ1-4 | TRBV5-1 | TGCGCCAGCAGCCCCGACTTCATCGGGTCGGGTGAAAAACTGTTTTTT | CASSPDFIGSGEKLFF
few | . | TRBJ2-7 | TRBV5-8 | TGTGCCAGCACCGCTTCGGCTTTGTCCTACGAGCAGTACTTC | CASTASALSYEQYF
once | . | TRBJ2-5 | TRBV15 | TGTGCCACCAGCAGAGATTTGGAGCCGGTTACCAAAGAGACCCAGTACTTC | CATSRDLEPVTKETQYF
. | TRBD1 | TRBJ1-1 | TRBV25-1 | TGTGCCAGCAGTGAATATGGAGGGACAGTGAACACTGAAGCTTTCTTT | CASSEYGGTVNTEAFF
once | . | TRBJ1-1 | TRBV4-2 | TGTGCCAGCAGCCAAGACAGCATGAACACTGAAGCTTTCTTT | CASSQDSMNTEAFF
. | TRBD2 | TRBJ2-2 | TRBV5-4 | TGTGCCAGCAGCTCTGATCGGGGGGGGTTGCTGTTTTTT | CASSSDRGGLLFF
. | . | TRBJ1-5 | TRBV4-3 | TGCGCCAGCAGCCAAGATTTAAATACTGGGTACCAGCCCCAGCATTTT | CASSQDLNTGYQPQHF
. | . | TRBJ1-5 | TRBV24-1 | TGTGCCACCAGTGACAGGGGCGGCGGGCCCCAGCATTTT | CATSDRGGGPQHF
. | TRBD1 | TRBJ2-7 | TRBV5-1 | TGCGCCAGCAGCGGGGGACAGACCTCCTACGAGCAGTACTTC | CASSGGQTSYEQYF
. | . | TRBJ1-6 | TRBV9 | TGTGCCAGCAGCCTCGGCCCCAGTGAGGCACCCCTCCACTTT | CASSLGPSEAPLHF
. | . | TRBJ2-1 | TRBV4-3 | TGCGCCAGCAGCCAAGATTCTCTAGTTTCGAATGAGCAGTTCTTC | CASSQDSLVSNEQFF
. | . | TRBJ1-2 | TRBV11-2 | TGTGCCAGCAGCTTAGTCAACCCTAACTATGGCTACACCTTC | CASSLVNPNYGYTF
. | . | TRBJ1-1 | TRBV27 | TGTGCCAGCAGTTTACGGCCGGCGGTAATGAACACTGAAGCTTTCTTT | CASSLRPAVMNTEAFF
few | . | TRBJ1-6 | TRBV6-1 | TGTGCCAGCAGTGAAGCGGCGTGGGGCTCACCCCTCCACTTT | CASSEAAWGSPLHF
. | TRBD1 | TRBJ2-7 | TRBV12-3/TRBV12-4 | TGTGCCAGCAGCATGGGACAGCCCTACGAGCAGTACTTC | CASSMGQPYEQYF
. | TRBD1 | TRBJ2-2 | TRBV6-5 | TGTGCCACCTATGGGACAGCCCTCGGGGAGCTGTTTTTT | CATYGTALGELFF
. | TRBD2 | TRBJ2-1 | TRBV7-2 | TGTGCCAGCAGCTCTCTCGGGGGGGCCATGAATGAGCAGTTCTTC | CASSSLGGAMNEQFF
. | . | TRBJ1-6 | TRBV5-4 | TGTGCCAGCAGCAGCGTCGGACAGAATTCACCCCTCCACTTT | CASSSVGQNSPLHF